Listed below are T cell receptor beta chains from one sample, sequenced in a study of blood T cell repertoires in COVID-19. Sequenced by immunoSEQ multiplex PCR; TCRdb stores in-frame clones only, minus some. Here the sample spans under 35,000 clones, approximately 85% being singletons. The sequenced material came from peripheral blood. The receptors stem from a human donor in a cohort sampled during active COVID-19. The CDR3 runs from the conserved cysteine through the conserved F or W. The order of the fields is J gene, D gene, clone size, V gene, CDR3 protein. A D gene is named only where the DNA matches it firmly. Rows give clone size only sometimes, using once, few, many, or a class for an expanded clone.

J gene: TRBJ2-1; D gene: TRBD1; clone size: -; V gene: TRBV28; CDR3 protein: CASSPPRGYNEQFF
J gene: TRBJ2-2; D gene: TRBD2; clone size: -; V gene: TRBV4-1; CDR3 protein: CASSQLTSGIGELFF
J gene: TRBJ1-3; D gene: -; clone size: -; V gene: TRBV6-6; CDR3 protein: CASSYSLGNSGNTIYF
J gene: TRBJ1-4; D gene: -; clone size: -; V gene: TRBV28; CDR3 protein: CASSLQPDRPNEKLFF
J gene: TRBJ1-4; D gene: TRBD1; clone size: -; V gene: TRBV7-9; CDR3 protein: CASSLAVLTTGNEKLFF
J gene: TRBJ1-1; D gene: TRBD1; clone size: -; V gene: TRBV29-1; CDR3 protein: CSVATGGNTEAFF
J gene: TRBJ2-7; D gene: TRBD2; clone size: -; V gene: TRBV7-2; CDR3 protein: CASSSIAGSSYEQYF
J gene: TRBJ1-2; D gene: -; clone size: once; V gene: TRBV2; CDR3 protein: CASSALTDGYTF
J gene: TRBJ2-7; D gene: TRBD2; clone size: -; V gene: TRBV7-9; CDR3 protein: CASMLAGDTRLISYEQYF
J gene: TRBJ1-1; D gene: -; clone size: -; V gene: TRBV21-1; CDR3 protein: CASSKRGEPEHTGEAFF
J gene: TRBJ2-3; D gene: TRBD2; clone size: -; V gene: TRBV6-5; CDR3 protein: CASSYSLAATYHTQYF
J gene: TRBJ2-3; D gene: TRBD2; clone size: -; V gene: TRBV4-1; CDR3 protein: CASSQDRASGLPDTQYF
J gene: TRBJ2-7; D gene: -; clone size: -; V gene: TRBV29-1; CDR3 protein: CSVDGPGEQYF
J gene: TRBJ1-6; D gene: TRBD1; clone size: -; V gene: TRBV11-2; CDR3 protein: CASSLTGDNSPLHF
J gene: TRBJ2-7; D gene: TRBD1; clone size: -; V gene: TRBV6-2/TRBV6-3; CDR3 protein: CASSYLRQGSSYEQYF
J gene: TRBJ1-6; D gene: -; clone size: -; V gene: TRBV6-5; CDR3 protein: CASSYSTRAGNSPLHF
J gene: TRBJ1-4; D gene: TRBD1; clone size: -; V gene: TRBV11-2; CDR3 protein: CASSLGGGMYEKLFF
J gene: TRBJ2-5; D gene: TRBD1; clone size: -; V gene: TRBV7-2; CDR3 protein: CASSLNRGRWDVQETQYF
J gene: TRBJ2-1; D gene: -; clone size: -; V gene: TRBV19; CDR3 protein: CASSIGAYNEQFF
J gene: TRBJ1-5; D gene: TRBD1; clone size: -; V gene: TRBV7-2; CDR3 protein: CASSSTGDQPQHF
J gene: TRBJ2-3; D gene: -; clone size: -; V gene: TRBV5-4; CDR3 protein: CASSRNRWDILTDTQYF
J gene: TRBJ1-6; D gene: -; clone size: -; V gene: TRBV6-1; CDR3 protein: CASSKGPTQVNSPLHF
J gene: TRBJ2-3; D gene: TRBD2; clone size: -; V gene: TRBV3-1/TRBV3-2; CDR3 protein: CASSFPAGGGTDTQYF
J gene: TRBJ2-1; D gene: TRBD1; clone size: -; V gene: TRBV7-6; CDR3 protein: CASSLEGAVRNEQFF
J gene: TRBJ2-1; D gene: TRBD2; clone size: -; V gene: TRBV11-3; CDR3 protein: CASSPGSSSGDNEQFF
J gene: TRBJ2-7; D gene: -; clone size: -; V gene: TRBV29-1; CDR3 protein: CSVAVDAYEQYF
J gene: TRBJ2-7; D gene: TRBD1; clone size: -; V gene: TRBV29-1; CDR3 protein: CSVDGTGTSYEQYF
J gene: TRBJ2-3; D gene: TRBD1; clone size: -; V gene: TRBV3-1/TRBV3-2; CDR3 protein: CASSQARGHADTQYF
J gene: TRBJ2-7; D gene: TRBD1; clone size: -; V gene: TRBV27; CDR3 protein: CASTGISRGSYEQYF
J gene: TRBJ1-2; D gene: -; clone size: -; V gene: TRBV19; CDR3 protein: CASSMSQGSRGYTF
J gene: TRBJ1-1; D gene: -; clone size: -; V gene: TRBV5-5; CDR3 protein: CASSLGPPFTEAFF
J gene: TRBJ2-3; D gene: -; clone size: -; V gene: TRBV19; CDR3 protein: CASSIGRERTDTQYF
J gene: TRBJ1-1; D gene: -; clone size: once; V gene: TRBV28; CDR3 protein: CASSLEGVNTEAFF
J gene: TRBJ2-7; D gene: TRBD1; clone size: -; V gene: TRBV5-1; CDR3 protein: CASGTGTGYHEQYF
J gene: TRBJ2-5; D gene: TRBD1; clone size: -; V gene: TRBV10-3; CDR3 protein: CAISEPPVGDRKETQYF
J gene: TRBJ1-5; D gene: -; clone size: -; V gene: TRBV2; CDR3 protein: CAVTGGNQPQHF
J gene: TRBJ2-1; D gene: TRBD2; clone size: -; V gene: TRBV10-3; CDR3 protein: CAISHPSGGHNEQFF
J gene: TRBJ1-4; D gene: TRBD1; clone size: -; V gene: TRBV5-6; CDR3 protein: CASSPFGSGTGDEKLFF
J gene: TRBJ1-1; D gene: -; clone size: -; V gene: TRBV5-1; CDR3 protein: CASSLSGTEAFF